The 9 T cell receptor beta chains presented below share a single source sample, sequenced in a study of yellow fever vaccine responses in identical twins. TCRdb passed the RT-PCR reads through MiXCR, listing each CDR3 protein once. Among approximately 20,000 distinct CDR3 sequences listed, approximately 72% were seen once. The sample was T cells from blood (PBMCs), unsorted or a sorted subset (not recorded which), taken before or after yellow fever vaccination (not recorded which). All receptors come from a woman aged 18-29 years who received the yellow fever vaccine.

About this clonotype itself: At one boundary the junction diverges from the germline segment, which might be a read error. For the CDR3, the DNA is TGTGCCAGCAGTGAAGTCGAGTATTGGGTTCTCTTT. Residues: CASSEVEYWVLF. The chain joins TRBV2 to TRBJ1-1; D gene unclear. CDR3 size: 12 residues. Germline values: CDR1 SNHLY, CDR2 FYNNEI.

This clonotype was counted once. The CDR3 sequence is CASSEWGASGNTIYF. DNA of the CDR3: TGTGCCAGCAGTGAATGGGGGGCCTCTGGAAACACCATATATTTT. The chain uses TRBV2 and TRBJ1-3, with D possibly being TRBD1 (6 bases). Trimming took 2 bases from V and 0 from J, leaving 8 bases between them. Germline V gives CDR1 SNHLY, CDR2 FYNNEI. This CDR3 is built from 15 residues.

J is TRBJ2-1 and V is TRBV4-1; 8 bases match TRBD2. The V gene end was trimmed by 1 base and the J gene end by 2 bases; junction bases not matched to a gene: 4. The germline gives CDR1 MGHRA, CDR2 YSYEKL. This CDR3 region has 16 residues. CDR3 in amino acids: CASSQASGLAYNEQFF. The CDR3, as DNA: TGCGCCAGCAGCCAAGCCTCGGGACTAGCCTACAATGAGCAGTTCTTC.

The chain links TRBV3-1 to TRBJ1-1; no clear D gene. Germline V gene lookup returns CDR1 LGHDT and CDR2 YNNKEL (reference sequence). There are 15 residues in the CDR3. The V and J ends lost 0 bases and 8 bases respectively, with 16 bases between them. CDR3 coding DNA: TGTGCCAGCAGCCAAGAATACCCGTTCGGGTGGGAAGCTTTCTTT. Its protein is CASSQEYPFGWEAFF.

CDR3: CASGPNYHGELFF. The CDR3, as DNA: TGTGCTAGTGGTCCAAACTATCATGGGGAGCTGTTTTTT. V is TRBV12-5 and J is TRBJ2-2; D is unresolved. This CDR3 is 13 amino acids long. V was shortened by 5 bases and J by 8 bases, with 12 bases between the two germline ends. The germline gives CDR1 LGHNT, CDR2 FRNRAP.

The V and J genes are TRBV2 and TRBJ2-7; 8 bases match TRBD2. Unmatched junction bases numbered 13, after V lost 6 bases and J lost 3 bases. The CDR3 consists of 16 residues. CDR1 SNHLY and CDR2 FYNNEI come from the germline V gene. The CDR3 DNA reads TGTGCCAGCAGGAAAACTAGCGGCGGGGCTTTCTACGAGCAGTACGTC. Protein sequence: CASRKTSGGAFYEQYV.

The V gene is TRBV6-5, the J gene TRBJ1-1; TRBD1 matches at 8 bases. Germline lookup yields CDR1 MNHEY and CDR2 SVGAGI. J gave up 4 bases and V 4 bases, and 5 bases lay outside the gene matches. The CDR3 is made up of 14 amino acids. The CDR3, as DNA: TGTGCCAGCAGTTCGACAGGGGACGGCACTGAAGCTTTCTTT. The encoded protein is CASSSTGDGTEAFF.

The genes are TRBV12-3 or TRBV12-4 and TRBJ2-3; TRBD1 might be the D (5 bases). V was clipped by 7 bases and J by 2 bases, with 10 bases between them. The length of the CDR3 is 13 residues. The CDR3 coding sequence is TGTGCCAGCACTCCGGACAACACAGATACGCAGTATTTT. Translated, it gives CASTPDNTDTQYF.

This chain connects TRBV11-1 to TRBJ1-6, with a tentative D call TRBD1 (6 bases). CDR3 length equals 14 residues. Looked up from germline, CDR1 is SGHAT and CDR2 is FQDESV (reference sequence). The V gene lost 5 bases and the J gene lost 7 bases, with 12 bases spanning the gap. The CDR3: CASSQEQGNSPLHF. In DNA, the CDR3 is TGTGCCAGCAGCCAAGAGCAGGGGAATTCACCCCTCCACTTT.